Listed here are 30 T cell receptor beta chains from one sample, sequenced in a study of blood T cells in healthy people across ages. A second roughly 7 to 11 cycle PCR used barcoded and J-beta primers. TCRdb used MiXCR to reprocess the 5' RACE reads, holding one entry per CDR3 protein. This table holds around 800,000 distinct CDR3 sequences, under 45% found once. The sequenced sample was blood. The receptors were sampled from a man in his 60s in good health.

This clonotype was seen a few times. The chain couples TRBV3-1 to TRBJ2-1; D is perhaps TRBD1 (6 bases). CDR3 length: 13 amino acids. V was clipped by 4 bases and J by 7 bases, with 11 bases between them. Germline CDR1 LGHDT, CDR2 YNNKEL (reference sequence). The CDR3 DNA follows: TGTGCCAGCAGCCTACAGGGAACGAATGAGCAGTTCTTC. It specifies CASSLQGTNEQFF.

The chain employs TRBV10-2 and TRBJ1-1; D is unclear. The V gene lost 6 bases and the J gene lost 1 base, with 12 bases spanning the gap. Germline loops: CDR1 WSHSY, CDR2 SAAADI. There are 14 residues in the CDR3. The CDR3 nucleotides read TGCGCCAGCAGGTCCGGTAGATCGAACACTGAAGCTTTCTTT. Its protein is CASRSGRSNTEAFF.

The genes are TRBV3-1 and TRBJ2-3, with 8 bases identical to TRBD2. V lost 4 bases, J lost 4 bases, and 7 bases stayed unmatched. The germline V gene has CDR1 LGHDT and CDR2 YNNKEL (reference sequence). The CDR3 contains 15 residues. CDR3 sequence reads: CASSPRGAGSDTQYF. DNA of the CDR3: TGTGCCAGCAGCCCGCGGGGGGCCGGCTCAGATACGCAGTATTTT.

This clonotype was seen a handful of times. The rearrangement uses TRBV6-2 or TRBV6-3 and TRBJ2-7, with D possibly TRBD2 on 6 matching bases. Trimming shortened V by 2 bases and J by 3 bases, and 17 bases separated the two germline ends. Germline V gives CDR1 MNHEY, CDR2 SVGEGT. The CDR3 consists of 16 residues. CDR3: CASSYPDSGALYEQYF. For the CDR3, the DNA is TGTGCCAGCAGTTACCCCGATAGCGGCGCCCTCTACGAGCAGTACTTC.

The chain is built from TRBV4-3 and TRBJ2-3; the D gene is possibly TRBD2 (6 bases). This CDR3 spans 17 amino acids. V lost 0 bases and J lost 9, with 22 bases in between. The germline V gene encodes CDR1 LGHNA and CDR2 YSLEER. This CDR3 is CASSQDSGASRPSTQYF. CDR3 DNA sequence: TGCGCCAGCAGCCAAGATAGCGGTGCCAGTCGCCCCTCAACGCAGTATTTT.

This clonotype was seen only once. One end of the junction is discordant with germline, which a read error may explain. J is TRBJ2-1 and V is TRBV2, with D possibly matching TRBD2 (5 bases). The germline V gene encodes CDR1 SNHLY and CDR2 FYNNEI. This CDR3 has 15 amino acids. CDR3 residues: CAGSELGSSYNEQFF. The CDR3, as DNA: TGTGCCGGCAGTGAGTTGGGGAGCTCCTACAATGAGCAGTTCTTC.

This clonotype showed up just a few times. The rearrangement links TRBV10-3 to TRBJ2-1; D is undetermined. The CDR3 is 12 amino acids. V shed 3 bases and J shed 7 bases, with 7 bases lying between them. The V gene's germline CDR1 is ENHRY and CDR2 SYGVKD. CDR3 sequence (DNA): TGTGCCATCAGTGACAATGGTAATGAGCAGTTCTTC. Translated: CAISDNGNEQFF.

The table lists this clonotype with a few counts. The chain recombines TRBV11-3 with TRBJ2-1; D may be TRBD2 (6 bases). Trimming pared 5 bases from V and 8 bases from J, leaving 16 bases between. CDR3 length equals 14 residues. Germline CDR1 reads SGHNT; CDR2 reads YENEEA. In nucleotides, the CDR3 is TGTGCCAGCAGCGGGACTCCTTCCGACGATGAGCAGTTCTTC. This encodes CASSGTPSDDEQFF.

This clonotype was observed a few times. The chain recombines TRBV20-1 with TRBJ1-1; D uncertain. This CDR3 is built from 13 residues. The germline gives CDR1 DFQATT, CDR2 SNEGSKA (reference sequence). CDR3 amino acids: CSCGRNGNTEAFF. The CDR3 DNA reads TGCAGCTGTGGGCGGAACGGGAACACTGAAGCTTTCTTT.

There are a few counts of this clonotype. This chain joins TRBV11-2 and TRBJ1-1, with a weak D call TRBD1 (5 bases). This CDR3 has 14 amino acids. Germline V CDR1 and CDR2: SGHAT, FQNNGV. The germline V and J ends were trimmed by 5 bases and 1 base, with 11 bases remaining between them. The CDR3 region has the DNA TGTGCCAGCAGCACAGGCAGGAGGAACACTGAAGCTTTCTTT. It is translated as CASSTGRRNTEAFF.

The DNA for the CDR3 is TGTGCCAGCAGCCAAGGCCGGACTGGAAATGAGCAGTTCTTC. It is translated as CASSQGRTGNEQFF. This rearrangement joins TRBV3-1 to TRBJ2-1, with D possibly being TRBD2 (5 bases). This CDR3 has 14 amino acids. V shed 1 base and J shed 7 bases, with 11 bases lying between them. Germline V gene lookup returns CDR1 LGHDT and CDR2 YNNKEL (reference sequence).

CDR3 sequence (DNA): TGTGCCAGCAGCGCTCCGGGACTAGCGAATGAGCAGTTCTTC. This codes for CASSAPGLANEQFF. The chain employs TRBV9 and TRBJ2-1, with 10 positions matching TRBD2. Germline CDR1 and CDR2: SGDLS and YYNGEE. The CDR3 spans 14 residues. Germline trimming cut 3 bases from V and 7 bases from J; bases unmatched to any gene: 4.

This clonotype appeared a few times. The chain recombines TRBV11-1 with TRBJ2-1; 11 nucleotides match TRBD2. The germline CDR1 and CDR2 sequences are SGHAT and FQDESV (reference sequence). The CDR3 is 16 amino acids. Germline trimming cut 6 bases from V and 4 bases from J; bases unmatched to any gene: 8. This chain's CDR3 is CASSPYSGGAYNEQFF. CDR3 coding DNA: TGTGCCAGCAGTCCCTATAGCGGGGGGGCTTACAATGAGCAGTTCTTC.

This clonotype was recorded a few times. J is TRBJ2-5 and V is TRBV6-5; D unclear. V lost 8 bases, J lost 3 bases, and 10 bases lay in between. Germline assignment: CDR1 MNHEY and CDR2 SVGAGI. This CDR3 has 12 amino acids. In DNA, the CDR3 is TGTGCCAGCGGGATGTGGGAAGAGACCCAGTACTTC. Its translation: CASGMWEETQYF.

The rearrangement links TRBV6-1 to TRBJ2-1, with 9 bases identical to TRBD2. With V trimmed by 7 bases and J by 2 bases, 6 bases remained unmatched. The CDR3 is 15 amino acids. Germline V gene data show CDR1 as MNHNS and CDR2 as SASEGT. The CDR3, as DNA: TGTGCCAGCACGCCTAGCGGGGAGGCCTACAATGAGCAGTTCTTC. Translated, it gives CASTPSGEAYNEQFF.

The table lists this clonotype with a few counts. This chain links TRBV6-5 with TRBJ2-1; TRBD2 aligns across 9 bases. J was trimmed by 7 bases and V by 0 bases; bases with no gene match: 13. Germline CDR1 reads MNHEY; CDR2 reads SVGAGI. This CDR3 region has 18 residues. The chain's CDR3 is CASSYSTRVGTSRNEQFF. CDR3 DNA: TGTGCCAGCAGTTACTCGACAAGGGTGGGGACTAGCAGGAATGAGCAGTTCTTC.

The rearrangement uses TRBV5-1 and TRBJ2-3; 7 bases map to TRBD1. The length of the CDR3 is 14 residues. CDR1 and CDR2 from the germline V gene are SGHRS and YFSETQ. The J segment lost 2 bases and the V segment lost 4 bases, leaving 4 bases of the junction unmatched. CDR3 in amino acids: CASSLGQATDTQYF. The CDR3 DNA reads as TGCGCCAGCAGCCTCGGACAGGCCACAGATACGCAGTATTTT. The full variable domain, rest sourced from reference TRBV5-1 and TRBJ2-3, is KAGVTQTPRYLIKTRGQQVTLSCSPISGHRSVSWYQQTPGQGLQFLFEYFSETQRNKGNFPGRFSGRQFSNSRSEMNVSTLELGDSALYLCASSLGQATDTQYFGPGTRLTVL.

A note on this clonotype: This could be a read error, since a much larger clone is one nucleotide away. The chain is built from TRBV20-1 and TRBJ2-5; 12 bases are shared with TRBD2. Germline values: CDR1 DFQATT, CDR2 SNEGSKA (reference sequence). The CDR3 length is 14 residues. The V and J ends lost 2 bases and 5 bases, in that order; junction bases with no gene match: 3. The CDR3 loop is CSARLAGGHETQYF. CDR3 DNA: TGCAGTGCTAGACTAGCGGGGGGGCATGAGACCCAGTACTTC.

This clonotype was observed many times. V is TRBV7-2 and J is TRBJ2-1; D is tentatively TRBD1 or TRBD2 (6 bases each). The CDR3 loop spans 15 amino acids. Germline CDR1 reads SGHTA; CDR2 reads FQGNSA. Between the trimmed V and J ends, which lost 4 bases and 4 bases, there was a span of 14 bases. CDR3 sequence: CASSSQGTEYNEQFF. In DNA form, the CDR3 reads TGTGCCAGCAGCTCGCAGGGGACTGAATACAATGAGCAGTTCTTC. The full variable domain, in which reference TRBV7-2 and TRBJ2-1 provide the parts outside the CDR3, is GAGVSQSPSNKVTEKGKDVELRCDPISGHTALYWYRQSLGQGLEFLIYFQGNSAPDKSGLPSDRFSAERTGGSVSTLTIQRTQQEDSAVYLCASSSQGTEYNEQFFGPGTRLTVL.

The chain carries TRBV9 and TRBJ2-2; TRBD2 matches 11 bases. Germline CDR1 and CDR2: SGDLS and YYNGEE. The CDR3 contains 16 residues. V shed 2 bases and J 9 bases; nucleotides not matched to a gene: 9. CDR3 region: CASSVRLAGGVRELFF. In DNA form, the CDR3 reads TGTGCCAGCAGCGTTCGCCTAGCGGGGGGAGTACGGGAGCTGTTTTTT.

This chain joins TRBV30 and TRBJ2-1; D gene uncertain. Trimming took off 2 bases at V and 6 bases at J, with 5 bases between the two ends. CDR3 length equals 11 residues. CDR1 is GTSNPN, CDR2 SVGIG, per germline (reference sequence). The CDR3, as DNA: TGTGCCTGGAGTCTAGGCAATGAGCAGTTCTTC. Protein product: CAWSLGNEQFF.

The chain carries TRBV5-1 and TRBJ2-5, with 9 nucleotides matching TRBD2. The CDR3 runs to 13 residues. Trimming at V came to 5 bases and at J to 11 bases, leaving 10 bases not matched to a gene. Germline loops: CDR1 SGHRS, CDR2 YFSETQ. The CDR3 DNA sequence: TGCGCCAGCAGTGGTCTAGCGGGGTTGGAGCAGTACTTC. This codes for CASSGLAGLEQYF.

The chain links TRBV19 to TRBJ2-2; no firm D call. Trimming took 6 bases from V and 4 from J, leaving 15 bases between them. The CDR3 runs 15 residues. Germline V gene sequence: CDR1 LNHDA, CDR2 SQIVND (reference sequence). CDR3: CASRARVSGTGELFF. The CDR3 nucleotides read TGTGCCAGTAGGGCCCGGGTGTCGGGCACCGGGGAGCTGTTTTTT.

This clonotype was seen a single time. A clone one base away is much larger, so this may be a read error. CDR3 sequence: CASSQGGGGMEPQYF. The CDR3 DNA sequence: TGCGCCAGCAGCCAAGGGGGCGGGGGTATGGAGCCCCAGTACTTC. The rearrangement links TRBV4-3 to TRBJ2-7; 7 positions agree with TRBD2. Germline V CDR1 and CDR2: LGHNA, YSLEER. This CDR3 spans 15 amino acids. The V and J ends lost 1 base and 10 bases, in that order; junction bases with no gene match: 13.

The V gene is TRBV7-8, the J gene TRBJ1-6; possible D gene TRBD1, 5 bases. V was clipped by 2 bases and J by 6 bases, with 14 bases between them. Germline lookup yields CDR1 SGHVS and CDR2 FQNEAQ. The CDR3 sequence is 16 residues long. The CDR3 sequence is CASSLTLGGINSPLHF. DNA for the CDR3: TGTGCCAGCAGCTTAACCCTCGGGGGGATTAATTCACCCCTCCACTTT.

The chain carries TRBV5-4 and TRBJ1-1; D is ambiguous. This CDR3 has 14 residues. V lost 4 bases and J lost 0, with 10 bases in between. Germline V gene lookup returns CDR1 SGHNT and CDR2 YYREEE (reference sequence). CDR3 sequence (DNA): TGTGCCAGCAGCAGCGGCAGCTTGAACACTGAAGCTTTCTTT. Translating gives CASSSGSLNTEAFF.

This clonotype was counted at least ten times. This chain joins TRBV27 and TRBJ2-7; a possible D gene is TRBD2 (6 bases). CDR1 MNHEY and CDR2 SMNVEV come from the germline V gene (reference sequence). V lost 8 bases and J 0 bases, leaving 20 bases between the germline ends. The CDR3 sequence is 16 residues long. The CDR3: CASAPGTDLSSYEQYF. The CDR3 DNA is TGTGCCAGCGCTCCGGGGACTGACTTGAGCTCCTACGAGCAGTACTTC.

CDR3 nucleotides: TGTGCCAGCAGCTTAACTCGGACTCACGAAGAGACCCAGTACTTC. It encodes CASSLTRTHEETQYF. The chain recombines TRBV7-2 with TRBJ2-5, with a weak D call TRBD2 (5 bases). CDR3 length: 15 residues. Between the trimmed V and J ends, which lost 2 bases and 3 bases, there was a span of 13 bases. Germline CDR1 is SGHTA and CDR2 is FQGNSA. Filled out from reference TRBV7-2 and TRBJ2-5, the complete variable domain reads GAGVSQSPSNKVTEKGKDVELRCDPISGHTALYWYRQSLGQGLEFLIYFQGNSAPDKSGLPSDRFSAERTGGSVSTLTIQRTQQEDSAVYLCASSLTRTHEETQYFGPGTRLLVL.

This clonotype showed up many times. The chain employs TRBV2 and TRBJ1-6; 7 nucleotides align to TRBD1. V dropped 4 bases and J dropped 6; count of bases not matched to a gene: 9. The CDR3 has 16 residues. CDR1 is SNHLY, CDR2 FYNNEI, per germline. The CDR3 region has the DNA TGTGCCAGCAGTGGACCACTCAGGGACAGTAATTCACCCCTCCACTTT. Translating it yields CASSGPLRDSNSPLHF.

This clonotype was observed a few times. The chain combines TRBV7-2 with TRBJ2-1, with D perhaps TRBD2 (6 bases). The J call may be wrong; the DNA end is better matched by TRBJ2-7. CDR1 and CDR2 from the germline V gene are SGHTA and FQGNSA. The CDR3 extends over 19 amino acids. The CDR3 sequence is CASSLRVGRGTSSYNEQYF. The CDR3 nucleotides read TGTGCCAGCAGCTTACGGGTAGGGCGGGGTACTAGCTCCTACAATGAGCAGTACTTC.